The rows below give T cell receptor beta chains drawn from one sample of a study of T cells after yellow fever vaccination. TCRdb analysed the 5' RACE reads with MiXCR anew, one entry per CDR3 protein. The data contain 500,000 to 650,000 distinct CDR3 sequences, approximately 13% of them seen just once; the ten biggest clones take up over 13%. Sequenced here: PBMCs, sampled on the day of the yellow fever booster vaccination. These receptors were taken from a man aged 30 to 39 who received the YFV17D yellow fever vaccine. Each CDR3 is given without its conserved first and last residue. D genes are given only for firm matches.

v_gene,j_gene,d_gene,CDR3aa
TRBV7-8,TRBJ1-2,NA,ASNPGGNYGYT
TRBV20-1,TRBJ2-1,NA,SARGDPYNEQF
TRBV15,TRBJ1-5,NA,ATSREREGGGRPQH
TRBV7-2,TRBJ1-2,NA,ASSSRAEGYGYT
TRBV27,TRBJ2-1,NA,ASSFSDNEQF
TRBV27,TRBJ2-3,TRBD2,ASRGMGLAVTDTQY
TRBV15,TRBJ2-5,NA,ATSSWELAQETQY
TRBV12-3/TRBV12-4,TRBJ2-7,TRBD1,ASSFGGTGGREQY
TRBV12-3/TRBV12-4,TRBJ1-1,TRBD1,ASSTTGVNTEAF
TRBV5-5,TRBJ2-1,NA,ASSAIRGSNEQF
TRBV7-3,TRBJ2-3,TRBD2,ASSLTYGTSGRASTDTQY
TRBV6-5,TRBJ2-5,NA,ASSYSSEKPMQETQY
TRBV29-1,TRBJ1-1,TRBD1,SETTGLNTEAF
TRBV12-3/TRBV12-4,TRBJ2-7,TRBD2,ASSTSAGSYEQY
TRBV4-2,TRBJ2-2,TRBD2,ATTTLAGEGTGELF
TRBV20-1,TRBJ2-1,TRBD2,SASPTGPTSGSQQF
TRBV2,TRBJ1-5,NA,ASSATGEVQPQH
TRBV2,TRBJ1-1,NA,ASSVSGAATEAF
TRBV18,TRBJ1-5,NA,ASSPINGNQPQH
TRBV7-2,TRBJ2-5,TRBD2,ASSVPGLQETQY
TRBV2,TRBJ2-3,NA,ASSPPGTPSTDTQY
TRBV12-3/TRBV12-4,TRBJ1-4,NA,ASSLSGGREKLF
TRBV30,TRBJ2-3,NA,AWSFFGSGTVADTQY
TRBV11-2,TRBJ2-1,NA,ASSLWTAVYFNEQF
TRBV6-1,TRBJ2-5,TRBD2,ASRPSGRIETQY
TRBV7-9,TRBJ1-4,NA,ASSLGSGEKLF
TRBV5-1,TRBJ2-7,NA,ASSWDTGSEQY
TRBV3-1,TRBJ2-1,NA,ASSQDWGPSVEQF
TRBV11-2,TRBJ2-7,TRBD2,ASSFELAGGPYEQY
TRBV19,TRBJ2-5,NA,ASSISTGQQETQY
TRBV19,TRBJ2-5,NA,ASSTLAGETQY
TRBV3-1,TRBJ2-1,TRBD2,ASSQEQGTSGSLNEQF
TRBV9,TRBJ1-1,TRBD1,ASSVGQANTEAF
TRBV30,TRBJ1-6,NA,AWMGGNSYNSPLH
TRBV6-5,TRBJ2-1,NA,ASSYSGSPYNEQF
TRBV28,TRBJ2-5,NA,ASSADDWETQY
TRBV15,TRBJ2-2,NA,ATSGGLGELF
TRBV5-1,TRBJ2-7,TRBD1,ASKLDRGALDEQY
TRBV7-2,TRBJ2-3,TRBD2,ASSTGLAGATDTQY
TRBV3-1,TRBJ2-1,TRBD2,ASSRIPGLAFDEQF
TRBV6-2/TRBV6-3,TRBJ1-5,NA,ATAGGTNQPQH
TRBV21-1,TRBJ1-1,NA,ASIQIRTAFMNTEAF
TRBV29-1,TRBJ2-7,NA,SVLTGKGEQY
TRBV18,TRBJ2-4,TRBD1,ASSPFPSEGTVAKNIQY
TRBV7-2,TRBJ1-3,NA,ASSLNVGNTIY
TRBV6-2/TRBV6-3,TRBJ2-3,NA,ASRRAATDTQY
TRBV7-2,TRBJ2-1,TRBD2,ASSLSRLAGVDNEQF
TRBV6-2/TRBV6-3,TRBJ2-4,NA,ASSTMVDIQY
TRBV28,TRBJ2-7,NA,ASSPGRQVYSYEQY
TRBV20-1,TRBJ1-1,NA,SAHGTEAF
TRBV15,TRBJ2-5,NA,ATSRGQAGQETQY
TRBV6-1,TRBJ2-2,NA,ASSVPRRRDGELF
TRBV7-2,TRBJ2-2,TRBD2,ASSLVFLAAAEGELF
TRBV5-5,TRBJ2-6,NA,ASSSRLDGSGANVLT
TRBV20-1,TRBJ1-1,NA,SARDFTEKNTEAF
TRBV20-1,TRBJ1-2,TRBD1,SATTGYNYGYT
TRBV9,TRBJ2-1,NA,ASSVDYRTPPTNEQF
TRBV9,TRBJ2-5,NA,ASSRTGSSGETQY
TRBV15,TRBJ2-3,TRBD1,ATSRGGQVSTDTQY
TRBV7-8,TRBJ2-5,TRBD2,ASSLGSGRGPETQY